These 8 T cell receptor beta chains originate from one sample sequenced in a study of blood T cell repertoires in COVID-19. The data were produced by immunoSEQ multiplex PCR, yet TCRdb's version contains in-frame clones alone and is incomplete. The table includes about 220,000 clones, roughly 76% detected once. Material for sequencing was peripheral blood. These receptors all come from a human donor in a cohort sampled during active COVID-19.

This sequence joins TRBV3-1 (or the pseudogene TRBV3-2) and TRBJ2-3; 8 bases fit TRBD2. The trim removed 1 base at V and 1 base at J, leaving 10 bases unmatched. Per germline, CDR1 LGHDT and CDR2 YNNKEL (reference sequence). This CDR3 spans 18 amino acids. The CDR3 reads CASSQGAREGSRTDTQYF. The CDR3 region has the DNA TGTGCCAGCAGCCAAGGGGCCCGGGAGGGTAGTCGCACAGATACGCAGTATTTT.

Worth noting for this clone: This may come from a read error, since a much larger clone is one base off. The rearrangement links TRBV11-3 to TRBJ1-2; possible D gene TRBD1, 5 bases. Germline V CDR1 and CDR2: SGHNT, YENEEA. V lost 2 bases and J 0 bases, leaving 10 bases between the germline ends. This CDR3 spans 15 amino acids. The CDR3 coding sequence is TGTGCCAGCAGCTTATTGGGGGGGGCTAACTATGGCTACACCTTC. It translates to CASSLLGGANYGYTF.

J is TRBJ1-2 and V is TRBV4-2; tentative D call: TRBD1 (5 bases). CDR1 is LGHNA, CDR2 YNFKEQ, per germline. This CDR3 comprises 16 residues. V was trimmed by 1 base and J by 4 bases, leaving 16 bases between them. The CDR3 loop is CASSQVVEGHIYGYTF. CDR3 sequence (DNA): TGTGCCAGCAGCCAAGTAGTGGAGGGGCATATCTATGGCTACACCTTC.

This clone was seen just once. This rearrangement joins TRBV19 to TRBJ1-1, with TRBD1 identical over 9 bases. Germline V lookup: CDR1 LNHDA, CDR2 SQIVND (reference sequence). V dropped 5 bases and J dropped 4; count of bases not matched to a gene: 11. The CDR3 length is 16 residues. CDR3 in DNA: TGTGCCAGTAGTCCCTGGGACAGGGTTTTCGGCACTGAAGCTTTCTTT. Protein: CASSPWDRVFGTEAFF.

The chain couples TRBV28 to TRBJ2-7, with D perhaps TRBD2 (6 bases). The V gene lost 6 bases and the J gene lost 6 bases, with 18 bases spanning the gap. Looked up from germline, CDR1 is MDHEN and CDR2 is SYDVKM. The CDR3 runs to 14 residues. Written as DNA, the CDR3 is TGTGCCAGCAGGGAGACCGGGGCAGCGGGCGAGCAGTACTTC. Protein sequence: CASRETGAAGEQYF.

This clone appeared a single time. The genes are TRBV6-2 or TRBV6-3 and TRBJ2-1; TRBD1 is a possible D gene (6 bases). V lost 4 bases and J lost 2, with 9 bases in between. Germline-derived CDR1 and CDR2 are MNHEY and SVGEGT. This CDR3 is built from 14 residues. CDR3 protein: CASSFRDTYNEQFF. CDR3 DNA: TGTGCCAGCAGTTTTCGGGACACCTACAATGAGCAGTTCTTC.

The chain is built from TRBV5-6 and TRBJ2-7; TRBD2 is a possible D gene (8 bases). V lost 4 bases to trimming and J lost 4 bases, with 18 bases between them. Germline assignment: CDR1 SGHDT and CDR2 YYEEEE. This CDR3 is built from 15 residues. The CDR3 sequence is CASSHGQVAGYEQYF. CDR3 DNA sequence: TGTGCCAGCAGCCACGGACAGGTAGCGGGGTACGAGCAGTACTTC.

The chain employs TRBV27 and TRBJ2-3, with D hard to call. V was trimmed by 3 bases and J by 2 bases, leaving 9 bases between them. The V gene's germline CDR1 is MNHEY and CDR2 SMNVEV (reference sequence). The CDR3 is 14 residues long. The CDR3 here is CASSFLGVTDTQYF. In DNA, the CDR3 is TGTGCCAGCAGTTTCCTCGGTGTCACAGATACGCAGTATTTT.